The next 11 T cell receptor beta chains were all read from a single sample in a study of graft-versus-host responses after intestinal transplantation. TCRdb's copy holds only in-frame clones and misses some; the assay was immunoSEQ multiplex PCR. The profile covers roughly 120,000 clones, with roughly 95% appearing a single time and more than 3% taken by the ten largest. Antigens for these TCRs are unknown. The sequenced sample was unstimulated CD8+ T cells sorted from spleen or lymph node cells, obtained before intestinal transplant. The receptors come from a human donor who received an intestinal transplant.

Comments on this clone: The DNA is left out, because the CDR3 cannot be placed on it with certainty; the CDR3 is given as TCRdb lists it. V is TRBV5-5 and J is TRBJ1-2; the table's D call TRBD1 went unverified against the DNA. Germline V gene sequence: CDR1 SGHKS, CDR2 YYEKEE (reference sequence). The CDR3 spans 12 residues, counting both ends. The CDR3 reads CASSLGFGTGNF.

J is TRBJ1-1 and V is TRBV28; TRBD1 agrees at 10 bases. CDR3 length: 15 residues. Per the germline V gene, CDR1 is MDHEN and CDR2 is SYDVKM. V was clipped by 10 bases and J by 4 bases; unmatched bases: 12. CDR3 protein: CAIRDRGDLGTEAFF. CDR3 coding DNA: TGTGCCATCCGGGACAGGGGTGATTTGGGCACTGAAGCTTTCTTT.

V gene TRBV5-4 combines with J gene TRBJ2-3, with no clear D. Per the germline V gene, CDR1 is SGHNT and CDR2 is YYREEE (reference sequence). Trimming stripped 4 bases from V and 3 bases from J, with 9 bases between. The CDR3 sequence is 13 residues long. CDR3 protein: CASSRFYTDTQYF. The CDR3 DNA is TGTGCCAGCAGCCGTTTTTATACAGATACGCAGTATTTT.

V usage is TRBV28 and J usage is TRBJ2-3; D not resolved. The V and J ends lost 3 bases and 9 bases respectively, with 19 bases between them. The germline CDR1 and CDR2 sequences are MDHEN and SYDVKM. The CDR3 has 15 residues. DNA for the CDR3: TGTGCCAGCAGTTTTTTGACGGAGCATCTCTTAACGCAGTATTTT. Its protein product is CASSFLTEHLLTQYF.

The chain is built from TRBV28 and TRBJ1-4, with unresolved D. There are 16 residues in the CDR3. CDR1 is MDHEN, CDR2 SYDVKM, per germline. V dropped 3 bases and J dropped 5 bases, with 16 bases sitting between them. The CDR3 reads CASSLRTGYVNEKLFF. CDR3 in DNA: TGTGCCAGCAGTTTGAGGACGGGATACGTCAATGAAAAACTGTTTTTT.

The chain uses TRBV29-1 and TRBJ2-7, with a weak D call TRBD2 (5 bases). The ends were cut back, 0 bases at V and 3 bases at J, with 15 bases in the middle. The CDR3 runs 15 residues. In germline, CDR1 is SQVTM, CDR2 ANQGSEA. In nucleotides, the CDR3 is TGCAGCGTTGAAGATCCTGAGGGAGACCGCTACGAGCAGTACTTC. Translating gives CSVEDPEGDRYEQYF.

The CDR3 region is CASSIGSFGYEQYF. The CDR3 DNA reads TGTGCCAGTAGTATAGGAAGTTTCGGCTACGAGCAGTACTTC. The chain has TRBV19 and TRBJ2-7; D call uncertain. The germline gives CDR1 LNHDA, CDR2 SQIVND (reference sequence). The germline V and J ends were trimmed by 1 base and 3 bases, with 10 bases remaining between them. This CDR3 comprises 14 residues.

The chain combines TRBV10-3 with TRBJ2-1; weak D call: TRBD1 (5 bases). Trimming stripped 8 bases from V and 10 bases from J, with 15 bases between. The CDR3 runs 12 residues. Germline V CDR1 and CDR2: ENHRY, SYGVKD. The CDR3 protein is CAIGAGSKEQFF. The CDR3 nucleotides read TGTGCCATCGGGGCAGGGTCAAAAGAGCAGTTCTTC.

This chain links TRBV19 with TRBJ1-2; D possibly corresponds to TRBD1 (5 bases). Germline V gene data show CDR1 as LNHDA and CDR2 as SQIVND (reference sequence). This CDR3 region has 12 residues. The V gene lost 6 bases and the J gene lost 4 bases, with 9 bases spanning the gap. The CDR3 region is CASSRDLYGYTF. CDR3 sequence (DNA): TGTGCCAGTAGCCGGGACCTCTATGGCTACACCTTC. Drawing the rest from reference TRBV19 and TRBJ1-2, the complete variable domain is DGGITQSPKYLFRKEGQNVTLSCEQNLNHDAMYWYRQDPGQGLRLIYYSQIVNDFQKGDIAEGYSVSREKKESFPLTVTSAQKNPTAFYLCASSRDLYGYTFGSGTRLTVV.

CDR3 sequence reads: CASSPPTGSGNTIYF. CDR3 in DNA: TGTGCCAGCAGCCCTCCAACTGGCTCTGGAAACACCATATATTTT. The V gene is TRBV9, the J gene TRBJ1-3; D gene uncertain. Germline V gives CDR1 SGDLS, CDR2 YYNGEE. Between the trimmed V and J ends, which lost 4 bases and 0 bases, there was a span of 11 bases. The CDR3 runs 15 residues.

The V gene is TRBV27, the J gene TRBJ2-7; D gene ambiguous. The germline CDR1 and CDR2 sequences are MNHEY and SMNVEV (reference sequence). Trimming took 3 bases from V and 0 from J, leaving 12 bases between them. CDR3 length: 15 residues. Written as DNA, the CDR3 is TGTGCCAGCAGTTTTGGTCGGGTCCCCTCCTACGAGCAGTACTTC. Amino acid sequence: CASSFGRVPSYEQYF.